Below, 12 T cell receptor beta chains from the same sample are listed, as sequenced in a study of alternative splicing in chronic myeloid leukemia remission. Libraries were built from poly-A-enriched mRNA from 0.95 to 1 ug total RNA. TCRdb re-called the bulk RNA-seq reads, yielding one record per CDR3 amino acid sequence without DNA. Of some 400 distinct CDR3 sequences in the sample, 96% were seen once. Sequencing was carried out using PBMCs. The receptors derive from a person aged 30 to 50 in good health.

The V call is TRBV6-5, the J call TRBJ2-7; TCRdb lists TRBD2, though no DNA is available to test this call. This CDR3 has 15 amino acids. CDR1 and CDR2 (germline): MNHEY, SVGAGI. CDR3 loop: CASSSLNGWVRKQYF.

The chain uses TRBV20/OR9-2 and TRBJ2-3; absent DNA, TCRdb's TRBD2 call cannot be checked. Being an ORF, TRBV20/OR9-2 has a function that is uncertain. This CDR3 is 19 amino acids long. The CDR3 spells CSARGYQTHGTSGRAEQYF.

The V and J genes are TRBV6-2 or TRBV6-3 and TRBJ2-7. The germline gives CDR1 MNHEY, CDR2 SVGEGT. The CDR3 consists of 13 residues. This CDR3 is CASTSTQGDEQYF.

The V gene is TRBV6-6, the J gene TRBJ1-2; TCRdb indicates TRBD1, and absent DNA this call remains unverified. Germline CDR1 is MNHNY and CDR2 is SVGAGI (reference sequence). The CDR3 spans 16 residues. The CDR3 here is CASSYRRQGLDYGYTF.

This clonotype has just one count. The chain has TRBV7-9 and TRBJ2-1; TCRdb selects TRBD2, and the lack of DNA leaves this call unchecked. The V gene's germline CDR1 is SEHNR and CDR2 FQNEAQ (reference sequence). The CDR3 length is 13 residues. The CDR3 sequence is CASSLAGNNEQFF.

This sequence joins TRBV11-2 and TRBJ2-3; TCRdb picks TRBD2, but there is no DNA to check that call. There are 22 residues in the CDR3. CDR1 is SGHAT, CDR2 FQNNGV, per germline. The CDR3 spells CASSLVPPQREGTDASTDTQYF.

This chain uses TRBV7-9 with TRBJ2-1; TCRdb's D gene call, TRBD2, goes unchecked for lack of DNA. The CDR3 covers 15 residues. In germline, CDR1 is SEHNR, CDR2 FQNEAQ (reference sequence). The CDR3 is CASTQLAVDYNEQFF.

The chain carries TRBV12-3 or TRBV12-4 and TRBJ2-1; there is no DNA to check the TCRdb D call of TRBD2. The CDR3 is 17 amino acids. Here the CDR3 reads CASSEPGLAGPYNEQFF.

CDR3 sequence reads: CASSDAGGPDEQYF. The chain employs TRBV6-1 and TRBJ2-7; TCRdb indicates TRBD2, and absent DNA this call remains unverified. This CDR3 contains 14 residues. CDR1 and CDR2 (germline): MNHNS, SASEGT.

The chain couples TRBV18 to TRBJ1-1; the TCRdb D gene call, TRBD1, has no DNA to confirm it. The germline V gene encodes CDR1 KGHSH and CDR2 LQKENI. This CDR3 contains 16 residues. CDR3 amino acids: CASSPRDSFINTEAFF.

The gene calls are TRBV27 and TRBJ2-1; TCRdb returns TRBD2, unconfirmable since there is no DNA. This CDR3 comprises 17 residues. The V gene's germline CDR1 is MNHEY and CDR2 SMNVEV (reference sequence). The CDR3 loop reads CASSWLLAGGPVNEQFF.

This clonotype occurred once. The CDR3 loop is CASSSTGNTEAFF. The genes are TRBV6-2 or TRBV6-3 and TRBJ1-1; there is no DNA to check the TCRdb D call of TRBD1. The length of the CDR3 is 13 residues. Germline loops: CDR1 MNHEY, CDR2 SVGEGT.